The rows below give T cell receptor beta chains drawn from one sample of a study of T cell responses to AZD1222 COVID-19 vaccine. TCRdb's copy holds only in-frame clones and misses some; the assay was immunoSEQ multiplex PCR. Of about 140,000 clones in the sample, 70% to 90% were seen once. The sequencing used peripheral blood, collected on day 0 of AZD1222 vaccination. The receptors here all came from an adult in good health. The CDR3 runs from the conserved cysteine through the conserved F or W. The D gene is left open where the match is weak. The size of a clone is reported for some rows only, either as once, few or many, or as a class for expanded clones.

j_call clone_size v_call d_call cdr3_length cdr3_aa cdr3_nt
TRBJ2-2 - TRBV19 - 13 CASQVHGPGELFF TGTGCCAGCCAGGTCCACGGGCCCGGGGAGCTGTTTTTT
TRBJ1-6 - TRBV10-3 - 14 CAISESTGHSPLHF TGTGCCATCAGTGAGAGCACAGGGCATTCACCCCTCCACTTT
TRBJ1-3 - TRBV11-2 TRBD1 17 CASSLDDRGSAGNTIYF TGTGCCAGCAGCTTAGATGACAGGGGCTCTGCTGGAAACACCATATATTTT
TRBJ1-4 - TRBV6-5 - 16 CASSSRTGATNEKLFF TGTGCCAGCAGTTCCCGTACAGGAGCAACTAATGAAAAACTGTTTTTT
TRBJ2-5 - TRBV7-8 TRBD1 20 CASSRGPWDRGLGLKETQYF TGTGCCAGCAGCCGAGGCCCGTGGGACAGGGGGCTAGGTCTTAAAGAGACCCAGTACTTC
TRBJ1-2 - TRBV4-1 - 13 CASSQGAVHGYTF TGCGCCAGCAGCCAAGGGGCAGTGCATGGCTACACCTTC
TRBJ2-2 few TRBV9 - 15 CASSVEYGGAGELFF TGTGCCAGCAGCGTAGAATACGGGGGCGCCGGGGAGCTGTTTTTT
TRBJ2-1 - TRBV19 - 11 CASSTPREQFF TGTGCCAGTAGTACCCCTCGTGAGCAGTTCTTC
TRBJ2-7 - TRBV25-1 - 14 CASNWAGSSYEQYF TGTGCCAGCAATTGGGCAGGGAGCTCCTACGAGCAGTACTTC
TRBJ1-6 - TRBV7-2 TRBD1 17 CASSLSLGQGFGSPLHF TGTGCCAGCAGCTTATCACTGGGACAGGGGTTTGGTTCACCCCTCCACTTT
TRBJ2-4 few TRBV5-4 - 14 CASSLRGSKNIQYF TGTGCCAGCAGCTTGCGGGGTTCCAAAAACATTCAGTACTTC
TRBJ1-5 - TRBV7-2 TRBD1 15 CASSVEGQGYQPQHF TGTGCCAGCAGCGTAGAGGGACAGGGATATCAGCCCCAGCATTTT
TRBJ2-5 - TRBV5-8 TRBD1 14 CASSSRGQWETQYF TGTGCCAGCAGCTCTAGGGGACAGTGGGAGACCCAGTACTTC
TRBJ1-6 - TRBV18 - 14 CASSPGTFNSPLHF TGTGCCAGCTCACCAGGGACCTTTAATTCACCCCTCCACTTT
TRBJ2-7 - TRBV4-1 - 14 CASSQIGAAHEQYF TGCGCCAGCAGCCAAATTGGGGCAGCCCACGAGCAGTACTTC
TRBJ1-2 - TRBV27 - 13 CASRRAGIHGYTF TGTGCCAGCAGAAGAGCAGGGATCCATGGCTACACCTTC
TRBJ2-3 - TRBV24-1 TRBD2 18 CATSDYPGTSLSTDTQYF TGTGCCACCAGTGATTACCCCGGGACTAGCCTCTCCACAGATACGCAGTATTTT
TRBJ2-4 once TRBV19 TRBD2 15 CASTTSGSPKNIQYF TGTGCCAGTACCACTAGCGGGAGCCCCAAAAACATTCAGTACTTC
TRBJ2-3 - TRBV7-9 - 12 CASSRRTDTQYF TGTGCCAGCAGCCGCCGCACAGATACGCAGTATTTT
TRBJ1-2 - TRBV2 - 14 CASSGGRGNYGYTF TGTGCCAGCAGTGGGGGTCGGGGAAACTATGGCTACACCTTC
TRBJ1-6 - TRBV2 TRBD1 17 CASSEEKQGALNSPLHF TGTGCCAGCAGTGAAGAAAAACAGGGGGCGTTAAATTCACCCCTCCACTTT
TRBJ2-1 - TRBV4-3 TRBD2 18 CASSQKTGLAGGGNEQFF TGCGCCAGCAGCCAGAAAACGGGACTAGCGGGAGGAGGGAATGAGCAGTTCTTC
TRBJ1-6 - TRBV27 - 14 CASSASGASSPLHF TGTGCCAGCAGCGCGAGTGGGGCGAGTTCACCCCTCCACTTT
TRBJ2-7 - TRBV12-3/TRBV12-4 - 13 CASIRAGDYEQYF TGTGCCAGCATTAGGGCCGGGGACTACGAGCAGTACTTC
TRBJ1-6 once TRBV4-1 - 16 CASSQWGGGDNSPLHF TGCGCCAGCAGCCAATGGGGCGGAGGGGATAATTCACCCCTCCACTTT
TRBJ2-3 - TRBV10-3 TRBD2 14 CAIGSSGGTDTQYF TGTGCCATCGGATCCAGCGGGGGCACAGATACGCAGTATTTT